Below are 16 T cell receptor beta chains sequenced from a single sample in a study of cytomegalovirus exposure and HLA in healthy donors. The PCR employed 60 Vbeta primers together with 13 Jbeta primers. Profiling relied on immunoSEQ multiplex PCR, and the TCRdb table lists in-frame clones only, not all of them. The sample has about 130,000 clones, roughly three quarters seen once; the top ten hold 2.2%. Material: PBMCs. These receptors were obtained from a young man in good health and CMV-seronegative.

The gene calls are TRBV27 and TRBJ2-1; 7 bases align to TRBD1. The V and J ends lost 4 bases and 5 bases, in that order; junction bases with no gene match: 5. Germline V gene data show CDR1 as MNHEY and CDR2 as SMNVEV (reference sequence). The CDR3 loop spans 14 amino acids. This chain's CDR3 is CASSSGQVHNEQFF. CDR3 in DNA: TGTGCCAGCAGTTCCGGACAGGTACACAATGAGCAGTTCTTC.

The chain employs TRBV4-3 and TRBJ2-7, with no clear D. This CDR3 spans 14 amino acids. The V gene lost 2 bases and the J gene lost 2 bases, with 10 bases spanning the gap. In germline, CDR1 is LGHNA, CDR2 YSLEER. This CDR3 reads CASSQQLLTYEQYF. The CDR3 nucleotides are TGCGCCAGCAGCCAACAACTTCTTACCTACGAGCAGTACTTC.

J is TRBJ1-2 and V is TRBV13; D gene unclear. Germline V gene sequence: CDR1 PRHDT, CDR2 FYEKMQ (reference sequence). This CDR3 comprises 17 residues. V was shortened by 4 bases and J by 0 bases, with 18 bases between the two germline ends. The CDR3 DNA reads TGTGCCAGCAGCTCCTACAGTCTCGACGGAACTAACTATGGCTACACCTTC. Protein product: CASSSYSLDGTNYGYTF.

This clone was recorded once. The J gene is TRBJ2-7, the V gene TRBV11-2, with TRBD2 matching 7 bases. Unmatched junction bases numbered 7, after V lost 5 bases and J lost 0 bases. CDR1 is SGHAT and CDR2 is FQNNGV in the germline V gene. The CDR3 length is 15 residues. This CDR3 reads CASSPELANSYEQYF. CDR3 nucleotide sequence: TGTGCCAGCAGCCCGGAACTAGCGAACTCCTACGAGCAGTACTTC. Together with reference TRBV11-2 and TRBJ2-7, the CDR3 gives the full variable domain: EAGVAQSPRYKIIEKRQSVAFWCNPISGHATLYWYQQILGQGPKLLIQFQNNGVVDDSQLPKDRFSAERLKGVDSTLKIQPAKLEDSAVYLCASSPELANSYEQYFGPGTRLTVT.

This chain joins TRBV9 and TRBJ1-2, with D perhaps matching TRBD1 (5 bases). Per the germline V gene, CDR1 is SGDLS and CDR2 is YYNGEE. This CDR3 comprises 15 residues. The germline V and J ends were trimmed by 4 bases and 7 bases, with 20 bases remaining between them. The CDR3 region is CASSQRDPREGGYTF. For the CDR3, the DNA is TGTGCCAGCAGCCAACGGGATCCCAGGGAGGGTGGCTACACCTTC.

The V gene is TRBV13, the J gene TRBJ2-7; D is unclear. Germline V lookup: CDR1 PRHDT, CDR2 FYEKMQ (reference sequence). The CDR3 runs 13 residues. The V end lost 0 bases, the J end lost 4 bases, and 7 bases lay between the germline ends. CDR3 coding DNA: TGTGCCAGCAGCTTAGGCCGGTCTTACGAGCAGTACTTC. Amino acid sequence: CASSLGRSYEQYF.

The sample holds one count of this clone. The chain carries TRBV6-5 and TRBJ1-1; D gene ambiguous. V lost 2 bases and J lost 4, with 14 bases in between. The CDR3 extends over 15 amino acids. Looked up from germline, CDR1 is MNHEY and CDR2 is SVGAGI. DNA of the CDR3: TGTGCCAGCAGTTACGCCTATGAGGGTGGCACTGAAGCTTTCTTT. It encodes CASSYAYEGGTEAFF.

This clone was found once. The chain recombines TRBV30 with TRBJ2-1; 16 bases line up with TRBD2. Per the germline V gene, CDR1 is GTSNPN and CDR2 is SVGIG (reference sequence). The CDR3 contains 16 residues. The junction had 1 base not matched to a gene; V was cut back by 3 bases and J by 2 bases. The CDR3 DNA is TGTGCCTGGAGGGGACTAGCGGGAGGGCCCTACAATGAGCAGTTCTTC. Translating it yields CAWRGLAGGPYNEQFF.

The gene calls are TRBV7-2 and TRBJ1-2, with D unclear. V lost 6 bases and J lost 8, with 22 bases in between. The germline V gene encodes CDR1 SGHTA and CDR2 FQGNSA. The CDR3 spans 15 residues. CDR3 region: CASSGARAYSSGYTF. The CDR3 bases are TGTGCCAGCAGTGGCGCCAGAGCGTACTCGAGCGGCTACACCTTC.

The chain uses TRBV28 and TRBJ2-3; possibly TRBD2 for D (6 bases). From germline, CDR1 is MDHEN and CDR2 SYDVKM. With 7 bases removed from V and 6 bases from J, the gap between germline ends came to 17 bases. The CDR3 is 14 amino acids. The CDR3 DNA reads TGTGCCAGCACCCCCCGGGCGGCGGGGGATACGCAGTATTTT. Translation: CASTPRAAGDTQYF.

V gene TRBV2 combines with J gene TRBJ1-2, with 8 bases identical to TRBD1. There are 14 residues in the CDR3. V was pared by 6 bases and J by 8 bases, with 11 bases of the junction left unmatched. Germline V gene lookup returns CDR1 SNHLY and CDR2 FYNNEI. The DNA of the CDR3 is TGTGCCAGCAGCTGGGGACAGGCGGTTGGGGGCTACACCTTC. Protein sequence: CASSWGQAVGGYTF.

This chain joins TRBV2 and TRBJ1-4, with D perhaps TRBD1 (6 bases). Per the germline V gene, CDR1 is SNHLY and CDR2 is FYNNEI. CDR3 length: 15 residues. V was shortened by 7 bases and J by 2 bases, with 14 bases between the two germline ends. CDR3 sequence (DNA): TGTGCCAGCACAATCAGGGGTGGGACTAATGAAAAACTGTTTTTT. The encoded protein is CASTIRGGTNEKLFF.

Worth noting for this clone: Additional DNA sequences in this sample encode the identical CDR3. The V call is TRBV6-5, the J call TRBJ2-3; no firm D call. The CDR3 is made up of 13 amino acids. V lost 6 bases and J lost 6, with 13 bases in between. Germline assignment: CDR1 MNHEY and CDR2 SVGAGI. The CDR3 loop is CASSFQPGDTQYF. The CDR3 nucleotides read TGTGCCAGCAGCTTTCAACCCGGGGATACGCAGTATTTT.

The V gene is TRBV5-1, the J gene TRBJ2-1; 7 nucleotides match TRBD1. The CDR3 is 15 residues long. Germline-derived CDR1 and CDR2 are SGHRS and YFSETQ. Trimming at V came to 4 bases and at J to 4 bases, leaving 8 bases not matched to a gene. CDR3 in amino acids: CASSRQGPPYNEQFF. The CDR3 coding sequence is TGCGCCAGCAGCCGACAGGGTCCGCCGTACAATGAGCAGTTCTTC.

The chain joins TRBV28 to TRBJ1-2; perhaps TRBD1 as D (5 bases). CDR1 is MDHEN, CDR2 SYDVKM, per germline. The V end was cut by 10 bases, the J end by 2 bases, with 14 bases between. This CDR3 contains 13 residues. In nucleotides, the CDR3 is TGTGCCACCCGAGGGACTGGGAACTATGGCTACACCTTC. It encodes CATRGTGNYGYTF.

The V gene is TRBV7-8, the J gene TRBJ2-5; TRBD1 agrees at 8 bases. The tail of the sequence fits TRBJ2-7 better, so the J call may be wrong. The CDR3 is 14 residues long. Germline V gene sequence: CDR1 SGHVS, CDR2 FQNEAQ. The chain's CDR3 is CASSFSGQVDEQYF. CDR3 DNA sequence: TGTGCCAGCAGCTTCTCGGGACAGGTGGACGAGCAGTACTTC.